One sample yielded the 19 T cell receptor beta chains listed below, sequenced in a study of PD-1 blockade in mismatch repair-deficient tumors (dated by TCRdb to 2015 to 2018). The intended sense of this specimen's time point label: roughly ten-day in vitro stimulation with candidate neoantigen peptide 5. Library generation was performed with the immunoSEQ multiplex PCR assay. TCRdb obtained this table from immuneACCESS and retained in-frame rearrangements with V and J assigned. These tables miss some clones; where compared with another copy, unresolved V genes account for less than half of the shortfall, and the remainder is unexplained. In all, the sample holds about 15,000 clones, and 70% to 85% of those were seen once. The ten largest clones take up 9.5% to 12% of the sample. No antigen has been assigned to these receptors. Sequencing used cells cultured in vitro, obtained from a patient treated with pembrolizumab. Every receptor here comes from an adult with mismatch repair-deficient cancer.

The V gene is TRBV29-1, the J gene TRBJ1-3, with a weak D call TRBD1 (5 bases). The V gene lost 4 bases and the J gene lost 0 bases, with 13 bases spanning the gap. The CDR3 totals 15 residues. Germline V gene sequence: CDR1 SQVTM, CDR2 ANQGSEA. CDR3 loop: CSVGGDRVSGNTIYF. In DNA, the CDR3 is TGCAGCGTTGGTGGAGACAGAGTCTCTGGAAACACCATATATTTT.

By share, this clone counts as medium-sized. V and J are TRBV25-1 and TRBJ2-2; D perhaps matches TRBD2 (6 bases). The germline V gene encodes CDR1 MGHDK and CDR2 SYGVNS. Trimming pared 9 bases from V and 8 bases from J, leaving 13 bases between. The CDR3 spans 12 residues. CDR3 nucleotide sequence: TGTGCCAGTCGGGAGTTTATTGGGGAGCTGTTTTTT. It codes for CASREFIGELFF.

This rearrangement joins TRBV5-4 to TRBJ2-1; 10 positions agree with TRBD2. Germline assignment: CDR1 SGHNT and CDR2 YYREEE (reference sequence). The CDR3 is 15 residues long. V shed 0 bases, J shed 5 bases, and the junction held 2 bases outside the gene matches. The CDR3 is CASSLGLAGNNEQFF. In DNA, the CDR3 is TGTGCCAGCAGCTTGGGACTAGCGGGCAACAATGAGCAGTTCTTC.

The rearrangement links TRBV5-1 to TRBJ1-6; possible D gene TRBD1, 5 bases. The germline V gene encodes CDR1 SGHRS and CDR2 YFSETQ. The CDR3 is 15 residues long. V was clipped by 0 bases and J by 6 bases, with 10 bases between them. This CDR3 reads CASSLEGNSNSPLHF. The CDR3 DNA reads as TGCGCCAGCAGCTTGGAGGGGAACAGTAATTCACCCCTCCACTTT. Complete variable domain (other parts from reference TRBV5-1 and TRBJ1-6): KAGVTQTPRYLIKTRGQQVTLSCSPISGHRSVSWYQQTPGQGLQFLFEYFSETQRNKGNFPGRFSGRQFSNSRSEMNVSTLELGDSALYLCASSLEGNSNSPLHFGNGTRLTVT.

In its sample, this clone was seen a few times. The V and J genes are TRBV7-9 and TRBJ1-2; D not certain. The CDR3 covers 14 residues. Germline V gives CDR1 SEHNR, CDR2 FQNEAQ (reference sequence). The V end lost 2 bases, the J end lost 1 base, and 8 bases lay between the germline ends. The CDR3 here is CASSLLTVNYGYTF. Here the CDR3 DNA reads TGTGCCAGCAGCTTACTCACGGTTAACTATGGCTACACCTTC.

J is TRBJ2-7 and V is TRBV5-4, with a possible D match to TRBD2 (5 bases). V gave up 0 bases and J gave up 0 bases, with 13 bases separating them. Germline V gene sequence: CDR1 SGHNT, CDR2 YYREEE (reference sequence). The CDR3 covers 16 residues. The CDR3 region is CASSLDLAGLSYEQYF. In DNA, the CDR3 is TGTGCCAGCAGCTTGGATTTGGCGGGCCTCTCCTACGAGCAGTACTTC.

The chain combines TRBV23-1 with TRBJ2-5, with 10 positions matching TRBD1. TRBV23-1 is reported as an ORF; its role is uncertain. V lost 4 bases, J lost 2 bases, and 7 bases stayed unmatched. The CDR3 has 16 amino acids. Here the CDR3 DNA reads TGCGCCAGCAGTCTCGGGGGACAGGGGCCTCAAGAGACCCAGTACTTC. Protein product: CASSLGGQGPQETQYF.

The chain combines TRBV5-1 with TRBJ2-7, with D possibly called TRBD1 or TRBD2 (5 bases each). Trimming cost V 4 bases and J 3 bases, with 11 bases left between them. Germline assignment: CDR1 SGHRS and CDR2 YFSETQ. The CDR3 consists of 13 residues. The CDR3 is CASSPGTHYEQYF. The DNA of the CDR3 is TGCGCCAGCAGCCCCGGGACCCACTACGAGCAGTACTTC.

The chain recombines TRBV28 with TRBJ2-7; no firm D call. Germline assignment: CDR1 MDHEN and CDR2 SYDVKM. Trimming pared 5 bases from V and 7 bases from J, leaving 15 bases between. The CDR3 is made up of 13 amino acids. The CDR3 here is CASSTPNEAEQYF. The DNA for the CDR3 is TGTGCCAGCAGTACCCCGAATGAGGCTGAGCAGTACTTC.

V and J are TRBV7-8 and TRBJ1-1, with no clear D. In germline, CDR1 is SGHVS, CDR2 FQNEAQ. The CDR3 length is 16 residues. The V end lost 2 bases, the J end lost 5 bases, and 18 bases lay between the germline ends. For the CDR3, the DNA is TGTGCCAGCAGCTTAATTCAACTGGAGGGTCGGACTGAAGCTTTCTTT. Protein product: CASSLIQLEGRTEAFF.

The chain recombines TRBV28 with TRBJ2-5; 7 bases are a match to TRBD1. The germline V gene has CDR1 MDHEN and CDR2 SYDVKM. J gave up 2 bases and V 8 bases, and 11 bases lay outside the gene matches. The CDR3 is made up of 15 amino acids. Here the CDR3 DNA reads TGTGCCAGCCTCAGTTTTCGACAGGGTCAAGAGACCCAGTACTTC. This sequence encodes CASLSFRQGQETQYF.

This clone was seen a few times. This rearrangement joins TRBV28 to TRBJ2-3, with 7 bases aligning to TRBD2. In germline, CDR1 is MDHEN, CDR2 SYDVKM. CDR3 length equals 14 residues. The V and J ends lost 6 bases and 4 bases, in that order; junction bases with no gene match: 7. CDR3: CASSLGLVPDTQYF. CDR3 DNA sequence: TGTGCCAGCAGCCTTGGACTAGTCCCAGATACGCAGTATTTT.

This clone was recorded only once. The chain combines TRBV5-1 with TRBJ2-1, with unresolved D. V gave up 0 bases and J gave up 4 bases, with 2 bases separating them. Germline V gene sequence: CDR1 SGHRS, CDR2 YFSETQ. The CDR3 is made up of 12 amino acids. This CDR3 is CASSLVYNEQFF. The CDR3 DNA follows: TGCGCCAGCAGCTTGGTATACAATGAGCAGTTCTTC. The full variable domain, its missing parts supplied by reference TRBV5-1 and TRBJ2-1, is KAGVTQTPRYLIKTRGQQVTLSCSPISGHRSVSWYQQTPGQGLQFLFEYFSETQRNKGNFPGRFSGRQFSNSRSEMNVSTLELGDSALYLCASSLVYNEQFFGPGTRLTVL.

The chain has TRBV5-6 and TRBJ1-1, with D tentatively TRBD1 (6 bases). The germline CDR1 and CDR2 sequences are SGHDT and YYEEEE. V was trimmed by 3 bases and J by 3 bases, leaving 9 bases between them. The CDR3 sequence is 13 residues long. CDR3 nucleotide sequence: TGTGCCAGCAGCTGGGGGCAGGACACTGAAGCTTTCTTT. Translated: CASSWGQDTEAFF. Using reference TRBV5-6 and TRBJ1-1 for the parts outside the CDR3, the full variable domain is DAGVTQSPTHLIKTRGQQVTLRCSPKSGHDTVSWYQQALGQGPQFIFQYYEEEERQRGNFPDRFSGHQFPNYSSELNVNALLLGDSALYLCASSWGQDTEAFFGQGTRLTVV.

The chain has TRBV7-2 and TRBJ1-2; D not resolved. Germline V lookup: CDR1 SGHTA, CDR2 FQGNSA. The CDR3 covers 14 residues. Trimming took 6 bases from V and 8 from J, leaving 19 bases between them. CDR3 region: CASSQRETPSGYTF. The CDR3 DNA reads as TGTGCCAGCAGTCAGAGGGAGACTCCTTCCGGCTACACCTTC. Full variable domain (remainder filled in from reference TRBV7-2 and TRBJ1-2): GAGVSQSPSNKVTEKGKDVELRCDPISGHTALYWYRQSLGQGLEFLIYFQGNSAPDKSGLPSDRFSAERTGGSVSTLTIQRTQQEDSAVYLCASSQRETPSGYTFGSGTRLTVV.

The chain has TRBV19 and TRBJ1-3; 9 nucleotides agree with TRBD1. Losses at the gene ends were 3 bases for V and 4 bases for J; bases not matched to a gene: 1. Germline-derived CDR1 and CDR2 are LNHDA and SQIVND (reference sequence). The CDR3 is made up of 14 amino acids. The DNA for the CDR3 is TGTGCCAGTAGTATTACAGGGGGCGGAAACACCATATATTTT. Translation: CASSITGGGNTIYF. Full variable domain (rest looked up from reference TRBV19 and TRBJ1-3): DGGITQSPKYLFRKEGQNVTLSCEQNLNHDAMYWYRQDPGQGLRLIYYSQIVNDFQKGDIAEGYSVSREKKESFPLTVTSAQKNPTAFYLCASSITGGGNTIYFGEGSWLTVV.

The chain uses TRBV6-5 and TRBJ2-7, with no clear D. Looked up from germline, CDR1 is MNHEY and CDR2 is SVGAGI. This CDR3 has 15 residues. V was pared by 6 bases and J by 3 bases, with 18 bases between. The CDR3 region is CASRRVGQANYEQYF. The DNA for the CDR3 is TGTGCCAGCAGAAGGGTCGGGCAGGCTAACTACGAGCAGTACTTC.

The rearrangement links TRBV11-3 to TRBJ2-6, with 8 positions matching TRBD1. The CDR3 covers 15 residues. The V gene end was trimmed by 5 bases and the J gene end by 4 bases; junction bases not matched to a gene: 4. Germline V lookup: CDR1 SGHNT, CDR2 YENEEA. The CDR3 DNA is TGTGCCAGCAGCCGACAGGGGCGCGGGGCCAACGTCCTGACTTTC. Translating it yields CASSRQGRGANVLTF.

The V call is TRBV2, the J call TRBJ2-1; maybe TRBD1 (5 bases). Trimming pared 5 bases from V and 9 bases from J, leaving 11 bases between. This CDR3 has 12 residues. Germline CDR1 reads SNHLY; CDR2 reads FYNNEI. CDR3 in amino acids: CASSYQGGEQFF. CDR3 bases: TGTGCCAGCAGTTACCAGGGTGGTGAGCAGTTCTTC.